Listed here are 23 T cell receptor beta chains from one sample, sequenced in a study of CD8 T cells in ankylosing spondylitis (dated by TCRdb to about 2017). Libraries were prepared through 5' RACE. Instrument used: Illumina HiSeq 2500. TCRdb passed the public sequencing reads through fastp at Q25 and MiXCR, retaining productive beta sequences. Rows matching on CDR3 protein sequence are summarized as one entry with the most common DNA and genes. A total of some 140,000 distinct CDR3 sequences appear in this sample, about 7% of them only once. In total, the top ten clones hold around 11% of the sample. Material for sequencing was blood, either unsorted or a sorted T cell fraction (not recorded which). These receptor sequences come from a female donor with ankylosing spondylitis or in good health (not recorded which).

Ten or more counts support this clonotype. The gene calls are TRBV6-2 or TRBV6-3 and TRBJ2-1, with 14 bases matching TRBD2. V lost 4 bases to trimming and J lost 9 bases; unmatched junction nucleotides: 8. Germline CDR1 reads MNHEY; CDR2 reads SVGEGT. This CDR3 is built from 16 residues. This CDR3 reads CASSSDGLAGGGEQFF. The CDR3 DNA sequence: TGTGCCAGCAGTTCCGATGGACTAGCGGGGGGAGGTGAGCAGTTCTTC.

V is TRBV7-3 and J is TRBJ2-2, with D possibly matching TRBD2 (7 bases). The CDR3 contains 16 residues. Per the germline V gene, CDR1 is SGHTA and CDR2 is FQGTGA. Deletions cut 6 bases from V and 1 base from J, with 15 bases between. CDR3: CASRPGGGVNTGELFF. The CDR3 region has the DNA TGTGCCAGCAGACCAGGAGGGGGGGTGAACACCGGGGAGCTGTTTTTT. Full variable domain (remainder filled in from reference TRBV7-3 and TRBJ2-2): GAGVSQTPSNKVTEKGKYVELRCDPISGHTALYWYRQSLGQGPEFLIYFQGTGAADDSGLPNDRFFAVRPEGSVSTLKIQRTERGDSAVYLCASRPGGGVNTGELFFGEGSRLTVL.

This clonotype was observed at least ten times. The V gene is TRBV7-8, the J gene TRBJ2-5; 7 bases fit TRBD1. CDR1 and CDR2 (germline): SGHVS, FQNEAQ. Trimming removed 5 bases from V and 4 bases from J; junction bases left unmatched: 10. There are 15 residues in the CDR3. The CDR3 DNA reads TGTGCCAGCAGCGTACCCACAGGGGATGGAGAGACCCAGTACTTC. This encodes CASSVPTGDGETQYF.

In regard to this clonotype: A single base separates this from a much larger clone, so it may be a read error. This CDR3 reads CTSSLAAPGRETQYF. The CDR3 DNA sequence: TGTACCAGCAGCTTAGCCGCGCCGGGACGAGAGACCCAGTACTTC. This chain joins TRBV7-2 and TRBJ2-5; tentatively, D is TRBD1 or TRBD2 (5 bases each). The CDR3 loop spans 15 amino acids. The germline gives CDR1 SGHTA, CDR2 FQGNSA. Trimming stripped 0 bases from V and 4 bases from J, with 12 bases between. The full variable domain, completed using reference TRBV7-2 and TRBJ2-5, is GAGVSQSPSNKVTEKGKDVELRCDPISGHTALYWYRQSLGQGLEFLIYFQGNSAPDKSGLPSDRFSAERTGGSVSTLTIQRTQQEDSAVYLCTSSLAAPGRETQYFGPGTRLLVL.

CDR3 coding DNA: TGCGCCAGCAGCCCTGGAGACATTAGCAATCAGCCCCAGCATTTT. Its translation: CASSPGDISNQPQHF. The rearrangement links TRBV5-1 to TRBJ1-5, with unresolved D. The ends were cut back, 4 bases at V and 0 bases at J, with 11 bases in the middle. This CDR3 is 15 amino acids long. Germline V gene data show CDR1 as SGHRS and CDR2 as YFSETQ.

The chain recombines TRBV20-1 with TRBJ1-4; TRBD1 matches at 10 bases. The V segment lost 1 base and the J segment 7 bases; nucleotides outside the gene matches: 6. Germline loops: CDR1 DFQATT, CDR2 SNEGSKA (reference sequence). The CDR3 extends over 15 amino acids. The DNA for the CDR3 is TGCAGTGCTAGAGCCCAGACAGGGGGCTTTGAAAAACTGTTTTTT. It yields the protein CSARAQTGGFEKLFF.

The table lists this clonotype with many counts. The V gene is TRBV24-1, the J gene TRBJ1-2; D gene unclear. The CDR3 sequence is 12 residues long. V lost 4 bases and J 6 bases, leaving 8 bases between the germline ends. CDR1 KGHDR and CDR2 SFDVKD come from the germline V gene. The CDR3 region is CATSDRQDGYTF. CDR3 coding DNA: TGTGCCACCAGTGACCGGCAAGATGGCTACACCTTC.

The rearrangement links TRBV12-3 or TRBV12-4 to TRBJ2-1; D is perhaps TRBD1 (6 bases). The CDR3 length is 13 residues. Trimming left V 5 bases short and J 6 bases short, with 11 bases between. The CDR3 sequence: CASSHDRRNEQFF. The CDR3 DNA is TGTGCCAGCAGTCATGACAGGCGCAATGAGCAGTTCTTC.

The J gene is TRBJ2-5, the V gene TRBV18; D unclear. Germline V gene lookup returns CDR1 KGHSH and CDR2 LQKENI. V lost 3 bases to trimming and J lost 1 base, with 6 bases between them. The CDR3 is made up of 13 amino acids. CDR3 DNA sequence: TGTGCCAGCTCACCGATGGGCCAAGAGACCCAGTACTTC. It is translated as CASSPMGQETQYF.

A few counts support this clonotype. This chain connects TRBV7-2 to TRBJ2-7; 11 bases line up with TRBD1. There are 14 residues in the CDR3. Losses at the gene ends were 3 bases for V and 4 bases for J; bases not matched to a gene: 2. In germline, CDR1 is SGHTA, CDR2 FQGNSA. CDR3 sequence: CASSFGTGGYEQYF. Here the CDR3 DNA reads TGTGCCAGCAGCTTTGGGACAGGGGGGTACGAGCAGTACTTC.

In this sample, this clonotype turned up many times. This rearrangement joins TRBV7-3 to TRBJ1-2; D is undetermined. Trimming removed 3 bases from V and 2 bases from J, with 13 bases in between. The CDR3 is made up of 15 amino acids. Germline V gene sequence: CDR1 SGHTA, CDR2 FQGTGA. The CDR3: CASSFTRHRNYGYTF. CDR3 nucleotides: TGTGCCAGCAGCTTCACCCGACACCGAAACTATGGCTACACCTTC.

This clonotype was observed many times. The rearrangement joins TRBV4-1 to TRBJ1-1; D gene uncertain. The CDR3 spans 15 residues. V dropped 0 bases and J dropped 1 base, with 9 bases sitting between them. The germline CDR1 and CDR2 sequences are MGHRA and YSYEKL. In DNA form, the CDR3 reads TGCGCCAGCAGCCAAGATACGGCGGCGAACACTGAAGCTTTCTTT. This codes for CASSQDTAANTEAFF.

This clonotype was found many times. The chain uses TRBV29-1 and TRBJ2-3; TRBD2 is a possible D gene (5 bases). Germline V CDR1 and CDR2: SQVTM, ANQGSEA. Between the trimmed V and J ends, which lost 4 bases and 1 base, there was a span of 12 bases. The CDR3 is made up of 14 amino acids. CDR3 bases: TGCAGCGTTGGAGGGTTGGGTGGCACAGATACGCAGTATTTT. Translation gives CSVGGLGGTDTQYF.

In this sample, this clonotype turned up many times. The chain carries TRBV20-1 and TRBJ1-1; D is perhaps TRBD1 (5 bases). V dropped 4 bases and J dropped 1 base, with 13 bases sitting between them. The CDR3 is made up of 14 amino acids. The germline V gene encodes CDR1 DFQATT and CDR2 SNEGSKA (reference sequence). The CDR3: CSAINLGANTEAFF. CDR3 DNA sequence: TGCAGTGCTATAAACCTCGGGGCGAACACTGAAGCTTTCTTT.

Ten or more counts support this clonotype. The J gene is TRBJ2-1, the V gene TRBV5-6; TRBD2 agrees at 7 bases. Germline CDR1 reads SGHDT; CDR2 reads YYEEEE. The CDR3 contains 15 residues. After removal of 0 bases from V and 7 bases from J, the junction contained 7 bases not matched to a gene. The CDR3 coding sequence is TGTGCCAGCAGCTTGGGTGTCGAGCGGGGTAATGAGCAGTTCTTC. Protein product: CASSLGVERGNEQFF.

V gene TRBV5-1 combines with J gene TRBJ2-2; 7 bases align to TRBD2. This CDR3 spans 14 amino acids. V lost 5 bases and J lost 2; bases outside the gene matches: 3. Germline V CDR1 and CDR2: SGHRS, YFSETQ. DNA of the CDR3: TGCGCCAGCAGTTGGGACTACAACACCGGGGAGCTGTTTTTT. This sequence encodes CASSWDYNTGELFF. Variable domain in full (rest from reference TRBV5-1 and TRBJ2-2): KAGVTQTPRYLIKTRGQQVTLSCSPISGHRSVSWYQQTPGQGLQFLFEYFSETQRNKGNFPGRFSGRQFSNSRSEMNVSTLELGDSALYLCASSWDYNTGELFFGEGSRLTVL.

This clonotype was seen repeatedly, ten times or more. The chain uses TRBV10-2 and TRBJ2-7; 9 bases are shared with TRBD2. This CDR3 comprises 16 residues. Germline V gene sequence: CDR1 WSHSY, CDR2 SAAADI. The J segment lost 0 bases and the V segment lost 3 bases, leaving 6 bases of the junction unmatched. The CDR3 sequence: CASSDPLAGLSYEQYF. DNA of the CDR3: TGCGCCAGCAGTGACCCGCTAGCGGGGCTCTCCTACGAGCAGTACTTC.

This chain uses TRBV5-1 with TRBJ2-1; D is unclear. The V gene lost 7 bases and the J gene lost 4 bases, with 15 bases spanning the gap. Germline V lookup: CDR1 SGHRS, CDR2 YFSETQ. This CDR3 is built from 14 residues. The CDR3 DNA sequence: TGCGCCAGCTGCGAGTTTGCCTTATACAATGAGCAGTTCTTC. Its protein product is CASCEFALYNEQFF. The complete variable domain, with remaining parts taken from reference TRBV5-1 and TRBJ2-1, reads KAGVTQTPRYLIKTRGQQVTLSCSPISGHRSVSWYQQTPGQGLQFLFEYFSETQRNKGNFPGRFSGRQFSNSRSEMNVSTLELGDSALYLCASCEFALYNEQFFGPGTRLTVL.

This clonotype has at least ten counts. The chain uses TRBV27 and TRBJ1-5, with D unclear. The CDR3 loop spans 13 amino acids. The germline gives CDR1 MNHEY, CDR2 SMNVEV (reference sequence). Trimming removed 3 bases at V and 1 base at J, with 4 bases between. The CDR3 sequence: CASSFKSNQPQHF. The DNA of the CDR3 is TGTGCCAGCAGTTTCAAGAGCAATCAGCCCCAGCATTTT.

Ten or more counts support this clonotype. The DNA for the CDR3 is TGCGCCAGCAGCCAAGAACGAAGCGGGGGGACCAGGGATACGCAGTATTTT. It codes for CASSQERSGGTRDTQYF. The V and J genes are TRBV4-1 and TRBJ2-3; 9 nucleotides agree with TRBD2. Germline-derived CDR1 and CDR2 are MGHRA and YSYEKL. Unmatched junction bases numbered 10, after V lost 0 bases and J lost 6 bases. The CDR3 spans 17 residues.

This clonotype has a handful of counts. CDR3 loop: CASSLEFGRQSYGYTF. The CDR3 DNA follows: TGTGCCAGCAGCTTAGAATTTGGACGGCAGAGCTATGGCTACACCTTC. The chain has TRBV7-2 and TRBJ1-2; D is unclear. The CDR3 sequence is 16 residues long. With 1 base removed from V and 4 bases from J, the gap between germline ends came to 16 bases. The germline gives CDR1 SGHTA, CDR2 FQGNSA.

This clonotype was observed many times. The chain links TRBV7-9 to TRBJ2-1, with 9 bases lining up with TRBD1. Germline CDR1 reads SEHNR; CDR2 reads FQNEAQ (reference sequence). Losses at the gene ends were 6 bases for V and 1 base for J; bases not matched to a gene: 4. CDR3 length: 15 residues. The CDR3 DNA is TGTGCCAGCAGGTCCGGGACAGGGTCCTACAATGAGCAGTTCTTC. Amino acid sequence: CASRSGTGSYNEQFF. Together with reference TRBV7-9 and TRBJ2-1, the CDR3 gives the full variable domain: DTGVSQNPRHKITKRGQNVTFRCDPISEHNRLYWYRQTLGQGPEFLTYFQNEAQLEKSRLLSDRFSAERPKGSFSTLEIQRTEQGDSAMYLCASRSGTGSYNEQFFGPGTRLTVL.

This clonotype was seen repeatedly, ten times or more. For the CDR3, the DNA is TGCGCCAGCAGCTTGGAGCCAGGTGTTTGGTTTAATTCACCCCTCCACTTT. This translates into CASSLEPGVWFNSPLHF. The chain combines TRBV5-1 with TRBJ1-6, with D hard to call. Germline V gives CDR1 SGHRS, CDR2 YFSETQ. With 0 bases removed from V and 6 bases from J, the gap between germline ends came to 16 bases. There are 17 residues in the CDR3. Supplemented by reference TRBV5-1 and TRBJ1-6, the full variable domain reads KAGVTQTPRYLIKTRGQQVTLSCSPISGHRSVSWYQQTPGQGLQFLFEYFSETQRNKGNFPGRFSGRQFSNSRSEMNVSTLELGDSALYLCASSLEPGVWFNSPLHFGNGTRLTVT.